A single sample is the source of the 14 T cell receptor beta chains below, sequenced in a study of blood T cell repertoires in COVID-19. Repertoires were generated with immunoSEQ multiplex PCR, while TCRdb's copy carries only in-frame clones and drops some. The sample has about 170,000 clones, about 80% seen once. The sample comprised peripheral blood. All receptors derive from a middle-aged woman with COVID-19, enrolled during active disease.

This sequence joins TRBV5-5 and TRBJ2-7, with TRBD2 matching 12 bases. The CDR3 has 14 amino acids. The trim removed 5 bases at V and 2 bases at J, leaving 2 bases unmatched. Germline V gene data show CDR1 as SGHKS and CDR2 as YYEKEE (reference sequence). CDR3 nucleotide sequence: TGTGCCAGCAGACCTAGCGGGAGGGCCTACGAGCAGTACTTC. This encodes CASRPSGRAYEQYF.

The rearrangement uses TRBV15 and TRBJ2-5, with D possibly matching TRBD1 (7 bases). The CDR3 contains 15 residues. CDR1 and CDR2 (germline): LNHNV, YYDKDF (reference sequence). V lost 0 bases, J lost 5 bases, and 13 bases lay in between. CDR3 nucleotides: TGTGCCACCAGCAGAGACGGGGACAGCGGGGAGACCCAGTACTTC. Translating gives CATSRDGDSGETQYF.

The rearrangement uses TRBV2 and TRBJ2-7; 11 positions match TRBD2. Germline V gene lookup returns CDR1 SNHLY and CDR2 FYNNEI. V shed 2 bases, J shed 6 bases, and the junction held 3 bases outside the gene matches. CDR3 size: 14 residues. CDR3 coding DNA: TGTGCCAGCAGTGAATCTAGCGGGAGGTCCGAGCAGTACTTC. It translates to CASSESSGRSEQYF.

The chain employs TRBV5-1 and TRBJ2-7, with a tentative D call TRBD2 (6 bases). Germline CDR1 and CDR2: SGHRS and YFSETQ. The CDR3 is 15 residues long. Trimming shortened V by 0 bases and J by 3 bases, and 13 bases separated the two germline ends. CDR3 DNA sequence: TGCGCCAGCAGCTTGGGGGTAGCGGACAACTACGAGCAGTACTTC. It codes for CASSLGVADNYEQYF.

In this sample, this clone turned up a few times. The gene calls are TRBV19 and TRBJ1-1; 7 nucleotides match TRBD1. After removal of 4 bases from V and 10 bases from J, the junction contained 3 bases not matched to a gene. The CDR3 is 11 residues long. Germline V lookup: CDR1 LNHDA, CDR2 SQIVND (reference sequence). The CDR3 is CASSNRGGAFF. CDR3 in DNA: TGTGCCAGTAGTAACAGGGGCGGAGCTTTCTTT.

The V gene is TRBV9, the J gene TRBJ1-1, with a weak D call TRBD1 (5 bases). The V end lost 7 bases, the J end lost 5 bases, and 24 bases lay between the germline ends. This CDR3 is 16 amino acids long. CDR1 and CDR2 (germline): SGDLS, YYNGEE. The CDR3 nucleotides are TGTGCCAGCCGTGCCGGGGCCTGGTCTGGAGGGACTGAAGCTTTCTTT. Its protein is CASRAGAWSGGTEAFF.

As regards this clone: One junction end disagrees with the germline gene, perhaps due to a read error. The chain employs TRBV7-7 and TRBJ2-3, with a tentative D call TRBD2 (6 bases). The CDR3 sequence is 13 residues long. Germline values: CDR1 SSHAT, CDR2 FNYEAQ (reference sequence). CDR3 coding DNA: TGTGCTAGCAGCCCGGGACTCACAGATACGCAGTATTTT. This sequence encodes CASSPGLTDTQYF.

This chain joins TRBV11-3 and TRBJ2-1; 13 bases are shared with TRBD2. CDR3 length: 14 amino acids. CDR1 and CDR2 from the germline V gene are SGHNT and YENEEA. V lost 6 bases to trimming and J lost 10 bases; unmatched junction nucleotides: 6. The chain's CDR3 is CASSPGLAGEEQFF. In nucleotides, the CDR3 is TGTGCCAGCAGTCCTGGACTAGCGGGAGAAGAGCAGTTCTTC.

In this sample, this clone turned up a few times. V and J are TRBV11-2 and TRBJ2-5; TRBD1 matches at 9 bases. Germline V gene data show CDR1 as SGHAT and CDR2 as FQNNGV. After removal of 4 bases from V and 2 bases from J, the junction contained 5 bases not matched to a gene. This CDR3 region has 15 residues. The CDR3 nucleotides are TGTGCCAGCAGCTCCAACAGGGGGCTTCAAGAGACCCAGTACTTC. This gives the protein CASSSNRGLQETQYF.

This clone has only one observation. This rearrangement joins TRBV25-1 to TRBJ2-1, with 7 bases fitting TRBD2. The CDR3 has 15 amino acids. J gave up 8 bases and V 5 bases, and 12 bases lay outside the gene matches. CDR1 and CDR2 from the germline V gene are MGHDK and SYGVNS. The CDR3 protein is CASSPLGGRGYEQFF. The CDR3 nucleotides are TGTGCCAGCAGTCCTCTTGGAGGGAGGGGCTATGAGCAGTTCTTC.

The chain couples TRBV27 to TRBJ2-3; D is possibly TRBD2 (6 bases). The germline V and J ends were trimmed by 2 bases and 1 base, with 13 bases remaining between them. The CDR3 loop spans 16 amino acids. Germline lookup yields CDR1 MNHEY and CDR2 SMNVEV (reference sequence). Here the CDR3 DNA reads TGTGCCAGCAGTTTACTCCGACTAGGGGGCACAGATACGCAGTATTTT. It encodes CASSLLRLGGTDTQYF.

Only one count was recorded for this clone. J is TRBJ2-2 and V is TRBV3-1 (or the pseudogene TRBV3-2); 9 bases fit TRBD2. Per the germline V gene, CDR1 is LGHDT and CDR2 is YNNKEL (reference sequence). The CDR3 totals 17 residues. With 1 base clipped from V and 4 bases from J, the junction kept 7 bases outside the gene matches. Here the CDR3 reads CASSQGKLAGITGELFF. CDR3 nucleotide sequence: TGTGCCAGCAGCCAAGGAAAGCTAGCGGGAATCACCGGGGAGCTGTTTTTT.

This clone was recorded a few times. V usage is TRBV6-5 and J usage is TRBJ1-2; tentative D call: TRBD1 (5 bases). Germline V gives CDR1 MNHEY, CDR2 SVGAGI. Trimming pared 6 bases from V and 4 bases from J, leaving 15 bases between. The CDR3 is 14 residues long. CDR3 DNA: TGTGCCAGCAGCTCTCCAGACAGATCCTATGGCTACACCTTC. Protein sequence: CASSSPDRSYGYTF.

V usage is TRBV7-6 and J usage is TRBJ2-7; 11 nucleotides agree with TRBD2. The CDR3 sequence is 18 residues long. Germline V CDR1 and CDR2: SGHVS, FNYEAQ. J was trimmed by 2 bases and V by 1 base; bases with no gene match: 10. In DNA, the CDR3 is TGTGCCAGCAGCTTAGAGCCCCCTCTAGCGGGAGGCCCCTACGAGCAGTACTTC. Translation gives CASSLEPPLAGGPYEQYF. The entire variable domain, with the rest obtained from reference TRBV7-6 and TRBJ2-7, is as follows: GAGVSQSPRYKVTKRGQDVALRCDPISGHVSLYWYRQALGQGPEFLTYFNYEAQQDKSGLPNDRFSAERPEGSISTLTIQRTEQRDSAMYRCASSLEPPLAGGPYEQYFGPGTRLTVT.